Listed below are T cell receptor beta chains from one sample, sequenced in a study of T cells in Graves' hyperthyroidism and ophthalmopathy. TCRdb re-called the multiplex PCR reads through MiXCR, storing one row per CDR3 protein. In the table there are about 250,000 distinct CDR3 sequences, about 20% of which are singletons. Sequenced sample: blood. The receptors here all came from a man in his thirties or forties with Graves' ophthalmopathy. The CDR3 runs from the conserved cysteine through the conserved F or W. A D gene is named only where the DNA matches it firmly. A row's size may be missing; if present it is once, few, many or a size class.

d_call clone_size j_call v_call cdr3_nt cdr3_aa
TRBD1 . TRBJ1-2 TRBV29-1 TGCAGCGCACGGACAGGGCTTTACTATGGCTACACCTTC CSARTGLYYGYTF
. . TRBJ1-6 TRBV27 TGTGCCAGCAGTCCATACAGGGATTCACCCCTCCACTTT CASSPYRDSPLHF
TRBD2 . TRBJ2-2 TRBV5-8 TGTGCCAGCAGCCTGTGGGCAGCGGGACCTCGCGGCGGGGAGCTGTTTTTT CASSLWAAGPRGGELFF
. once TRBJ1-1 TRBV29-1 TGCAGCGTTGCCCCCGGGCACACTGAAGCTTTCTTT CSVAPGHTEAFF
TRBD2 few TRBJ2-1 TRBV5-1 TGCGCCAGCAGGAAACCTAGCGGGAGGGTAGGCGAGCAGTTCTTC CASRKPSGRVGEQFF
. many TRBJ2-3 TRBV24-1 TGTGCCACCAGTGAAGATATCCGGGACACAGCAGATACGCAGTATTTT CATSEDIRDTADTQYF
. few TRBJ2-1 TRBV19 TGTGCCAGTAGTGCCCAGGGACGTGAGCAGTTCTTC CASSAQGREQFF
TRBD2 many TRBJ2-7 TRBV20-1 TGCAGTGCTCCAAAAGCGGGAGGCTCCTACGAGCAGTACTTC CSAPKAGGSYEQYF
. few TRBJ2-4 TRBV5-6 TGTGCCAGCAGCCCGAGACAGTTCAAAAACATTCAGTACTTC CASSPRQFKNIQYF
. many TRBJ1-1 TRBV5-1 TGCGCCAGCAGCTTGCAGAGTATGAACACTGAAGCTTTCTTT CASSLQSMNTEAFF
TRBD1 . TRBJ2-7 TRBV5-1 TGCGCCAGCAAAAGGGACAGGGGGGACTCCTACGAGCAGTACTTC CASKRDRGDSYEQYF
TRBD1 few TRBJ1-5 TRBV7-2 TGTGCCAGCAGCTCACAGGGGGCGCGAAATCAGCCCCAGCATTTT CASSSQGARNQPQHF
. many TRBJ2-2 TRBV20-1 TGCAGTGCCTTCAAGTCGGGTCGGGGCACCGGGGAGCTGTTTTTT CSAFKSGRGTGELFF
. . TRBJ1-6 TRBV9 TGTGCCAGCAGCGCCAGGGGTTCACCCCTCCACTTT CASSARGSPLHF
TRBD1 . TRBJ2-7 TRBV30 TGTGCCTGGAGCGACGGGACAGTGTACGAGCAGTACTTC CAWSDGTVYEQYF
TRBD2 . TRBJ2-1 TRBV5-8 TGTGCCAGCAGCTTGGGTAGCGGGAACTACAATGAGCAGTTCTTC CASSLGSGNYNEQFF
. many TRBJ1-1 TRBV12-3/TRBV12-4 TGTGCCAGCACCGTGGGGGGACGGGCTTTCTTT CASTVGGRAFF
TRBD2 . TRBJ2-5 TRBV2 TGTGCCAGCAGTGTACTAGCGGGAGTATTGGAGACCCAGTACTTC CASSVLAGVLETQYF
. few TRBJ1-5 TRBV5-1 TGCGCCAGCCGTGCAAGGGGTAGCAATCAGCCCCAGCATTTT CASRARGSNQPQHF
. . TRBJ2-6 TRBV3-1 TGTGCCAGCTCACCTCAGAGATCCTCTGGGGCCAACGTCCTGACTTTC CASSPQRSSGANVLTF
. . TRBJ2-5 TRBV27 TGTGCCAGCAGTTTTCGGGATGAGGAGGAGACCCAGTACTTC CASSFRDEEETQYF
. . TRBJ2-3 TRBV11-2 TGTGCCAGCAGCGTTCAGCCCAACCCGCACACAGATACGCAGTATTTT CASSVQPNPHTDTQYF
. . TRBJ2-1 TRBV2 TGTGCCAGCGTCTGGGAGTATGAGCAGTTCTTC CASVWEYEQFF
. once TRBJ2-1 TRBV12-3/TRBV12-4 TGTGCCAGCAGGGGGACTCACTCGAGCTCCTACAATGAGCAGTTCTTC CASRGTHSSSYNEQFF
. few TRBJ2-5 TRBV7-9 TGTGCCAGCAGCTCAAGATGGGAAAACCAAGAGACCCAGTACTTC CASSSRWENQETQYF
. . TRBJ2-6 TRBV27 TGTGCCAGCAGTCAATACACCTCCTCTGGGGCCAACGTCCTGACTTTC CASSQYTSSGANVLTF
. few TRBJ1-1 TRBV28 TGTGCCAGCAGTTTCCCCACCCGACGGAATGTTGGCAAGGGGGGCACTGAAGCTTTCTTT CASSFPTRRNVGKGGTEAFF
TRBD2 . TRBJ2-7 TRBV19 TGTGCCAGTAGTATAGATCGGGAGGGCCCCTACGAGCAGTACTTC CASSIDREGPYEQYF
. few TRBJ1-1 TRBV29-1 TGCAGCGTTGTATGGGCGAGGGACACTGAAGCTTTCTTT CSVVWARDTEAFF
. many TRBJ2-1 TRBV11-2 TGTGCCAGCAGCCCCAATATGAACAATGAGCAGTTCTTC CASSPNMNNEQFF
. few TRBJ2-5 TRBV5-1 TGCGCCAGCAGCTTCGACCCTATCAGGACCCAGTACTTC CASSFDPIRTQYF
. . TRBJ1-4 TRBV19 TGTGCCAGTAGTATGGAAATCCCTGAAAAACTGTTTTTT CASSMEIPEKLFF
. few TRBJ1-3 TRBV28 TGTGCCAGCAGCCGGGACCGACCCTCTGGAAACACCATATATTTT CASSRDRPSGNTIYF
. many TRBJ2-3 TRBV12-3/TRBV12-4 TGTGCCAGCAGTTTATTGGGTCCCCGTCTCGGGGCAGATACGCAGTATTTT CASSLLGPRLGADTQYF
TRBD2 . TRBJ2-1 TRBV29-1 TGCAGCGTTGAAAAAGAAGCGGGAGGACCCTCAGGGCAGTTCTTC CSVEKEAGGPSGQFF
. few TRBJ1-5 TRBV19 TGTGCCAGTAGTATAGTGGTCCTCACGACTGGGCAGCCCCAGCATTTT CASSIVVLTTGQPQHF
TRBD1 . TRBJ2-7 TRBV7-6 TGTGCCAGCAGCTTAACCGGACAGGGCGGAGAGCAGTACTTC CASSLTGQGGEQYF
. . TRBJ1-1 TRBV5-5 TGTGCCAGCAGCAGGTGGTCCCCGAGGTCTGAAGCTTTCTTT CASSRWSPRSEAFF
. . TRBJ2-1 TRBV14 TGTGCCAGCAGCCTCCACAATGAGCAGTTCTTC CASSLHNEQFF
. . TRBJ2-1 TRBV20-1 TGCAGTGCTAGAGACCCCCGTCGGTACAATGAGCAGTTCTTC CSARDPRRYNEQFF
. few TRBJ2-5 TRBV5-1 TGCGCCAGCAGCTCTTCACCGCAAGAGACCCAGTACTTC CASSSSPQETQYF
TRBD2 . TRBJ2-1 TRBV20-1 TGCAGTGCTAGAGGAGAGGCGGGAGGGAGGTCATACAATGAGCAGTTCTTC CSARGEAGGRSYNEQFF
. few TRBJ1-2 TRBV9 TGTGCCTCTGGAGATTACTATGGCTACACCTTC CASGDYYGYTF